The rows below give T cell receptor beta chains drawn from one sample of a study of T cells in Graves' hyperthyroidism and ophthalmopathy. TCRdb ran MiXCR on the multiplex PCR reads and lists one entry per CDR3 protein. The sample holds about 400,000 distinct CDR3 sequences, more than 15% seen once. Sequencing was carried out using blood. These receptors were collected from a young woman with Graves' hyperthyroidism that later progressed to Graves' ophthalmopathy. CDR3s leave out the opening cysteine and the closing phenylalanine or tryptophan. The order of the fields is J gene, V gene, CDR3 protein.

>TRBJ2-2|TRBV2
ASRQGTNTGELF
>TRBJ2-7|TRBV2
ASRGTGQVEQY
>TRBJ2-7|TRBV4-1
ASSFRGPFLGDEQY
>TRBJ2-3|TRBV5-1
ASSLGHGTDTQY
>TRBJ2-1|TRBV4-2
ASSQDPGQLYNEQF
>TRBJ1-1|TRBV19
ASSASRGDTEAF
>TRBJ2-7|TRBV20-1
SARGFGTSGGVGEQY
>TRBJ2-1|TRBV24-1
ATSEEISGSLYNEQF
>TRBJ2-3|TRBV6-4
ASSEGRAKTDTQY
>TRBJ2-2|TRBV28
ASSWLGELF
>TRBJ2-3|TRBV7-2
ASSAQQGLDTQY
>TRBJ2-7|TRBV27
ASSSPSHEQY
>TRBJ1-2|TRBV20-1
SAIKTDPYGYT
>TRBJ2-2|TRBV27
ASSLYRGQLNTGELF
>TRBJ2-5|TRBV27
ASSTGTDDQETQY
>TRBJ1-1|TRBV18
ASSQNNEDTEAF
>TRBJ1-6|TRBV7-2
ASSFRRSLH
>TRBJ2-7|TRBV4-2
ASSQDIAPLRQDYEQY
>TRBJ2-3|TRBV3-1
ASSQATLDTQY
>TRBJ1-1|TRBV9
ASSASPAGSLAEAF
>TRBJ2-2|TRBV2
ATLSRGELF
>TRBJ1-1|TRBV12-3/TRBV12-4
ASSRSLSEAF
>TRBJ2-4|TRBV20-1
SAREAGGSRNIQY
>TRBJ1-6|TRBV3-1
ASSPGQGTNSPLH
>TRBJ2-7|TRBV20-1
SATDRGEEQY
>TRBJ2-1|TRBV7-6
ASSAGSAKPRDEQF
>TRBJ2-7|TRBV7-9
ASSPGSTYEQY
>TRBJ2-3|TRBV3-1
ASSQVVVARPDTQY
>TRBJ1-2|TRBV12-3/TRBV12-4
ASSPSQGGIDGYT
>TRBJ1-2|TRBV7-2
ASSETGNYGYT
>TRBJ2-3|TRBV6-5
ASSYSFGADTQY
>TRBJ1-2|TRBV2
ASRIPGGGYT
>TRBJ2-3|TRBV19
ASKESTDTRY
>TRBJ2-7|TRBV30
AWRGSYSYEQY
>TRBJ2-3|TRBV24-1
ATSDFTGGGDTQY
>TRBJ1-2|TRBV6-5
ASSYSAIYGYT
>TRBJ2-7|TRBV14
ASSQGQMDYEQY
>TRBJ1-4|TRBV20-1
SARGPTGTGGKLF
>TRBJ2-5|TRBV28
ASSLFGGAGETQY
>TRBJ1-1|TRBV10-3
AITDDRVMNTEAF
>TRBJ2-7|TRBV20-1
SADRQAHEQY
>TRBJ1-2|TRBV20-1
SARGDSKLYGYT
>TRBJ1-2|TRBV12-3/TRBV12-4
ASSPRYGYT
>TRBJ1-3|TRBV29-1
SVALTPSSGNTIY
>TRBJ2-7|TRBV7-8
ASSPSSGVGEQY
>TRBJ2-4|TRBV7-9
ASSSLGGRNIQY
>TRBJ1-2|TRBV27
ASRSGFDYGYT
>TRBJ2-3|TRBV6-2/TRBV6-3
ASSQRLSTYADTQY
>TRBJ1-5|TRBV28
ASRQGARGNQPQH
>TRBJ2-1|TRBV2
ASGGTRGYNEQF
>TRBJ1-1|TRBV12-3/TRBV12-4
ASRFTVNTEAF
>TRBJ2-1|TRBV20-1
SARGGTGDGLIAYNEQF
>TRBJ2-7|TRBV20-1
SARDPGLAGYYEQY
>TRBJ2-5|TRBV7-9
ASSFQLQETQY
>TRBJ2-7|TRBV27
ATSPSVSSYEQY
>TRBJ2-7|TRBV27
VSSGSSYEQY
>TRBJ2-7|TRBV12-3/TRBV12-4
ACSPGQNYEQY